This paragraph covers one T cell receptor (beta chain) sequence. What it binds is unknown. This entry comes from a study of shared clonotypes between healthy human individuals. Overall study context: Per-donor plates numbered three CD4 naive, three CD4 memory, two CD8 naive and one CD8 memory.

Findings and limits, study-wide: Generation probability values for non-shared clonotypes were lower than those for clonotypes shared by all four donors.

On sorted subsets, replicate PCRs used 200 to 250 ng DNA, or about 30,000 T cell genomes. As processed by the authors: Junction-only immunoSEQ sequences carried no quality scores, so filtering differed. Profiled with immunoSEQ multiplex PCR; TCRdb holds only in-frame clones, not every one. V, J and clone size are taken as reported in that table, and D and trimming were inferred from the DNA itself. The table includes 2,500,000 or so clones, 93% detected once. The sample taken for sequencing was naive CD4+ T cells from PBMCs. The subset: CD45RA+ positively selected. The sequence was collected from a man in his late teens or twenties in good health. Some clones in this sample may be carry-over from other donors' samples.

This CDR3 reads CASGTPNDNEQFF. CDR3 DNA sequence: TGTGCCAGCGGGACTCCGAACGACAATGAGCAGTTCTTC. The chain links TRBV7-3 to TRBJ2-1; a weak D match, TRBD2 (6 bases). This CDR3 is 13 amino acids long. V was trimmed by 8 bases and J by 5 bases, leaving 13 bases between them. Germline CDR1 and CDR2: SGHTA and FQGTGA.